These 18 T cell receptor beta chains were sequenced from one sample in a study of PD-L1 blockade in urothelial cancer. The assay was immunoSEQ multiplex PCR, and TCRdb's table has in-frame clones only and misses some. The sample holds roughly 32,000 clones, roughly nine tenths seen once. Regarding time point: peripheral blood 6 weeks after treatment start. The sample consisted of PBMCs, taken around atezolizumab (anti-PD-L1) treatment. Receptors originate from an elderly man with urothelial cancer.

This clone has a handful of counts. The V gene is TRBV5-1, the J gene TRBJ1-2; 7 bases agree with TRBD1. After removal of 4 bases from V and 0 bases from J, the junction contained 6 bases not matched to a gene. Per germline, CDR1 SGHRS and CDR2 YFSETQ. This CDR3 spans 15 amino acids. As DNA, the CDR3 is TGCGCCAGCAGCGAGGGGGACAGAACTAACTATGGCTACACCTTC. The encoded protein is CASSEGDRTNYGYTF.

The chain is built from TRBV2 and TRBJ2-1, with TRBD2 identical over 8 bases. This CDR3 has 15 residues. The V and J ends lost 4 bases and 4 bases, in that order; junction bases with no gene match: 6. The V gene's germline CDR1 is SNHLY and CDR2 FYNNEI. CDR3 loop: CASSVGLAGYNEQFF. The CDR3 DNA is TGTGCCAGCAGTGTTGGTCTAGCGGGTTACAATGAGCAGTTCTTC.

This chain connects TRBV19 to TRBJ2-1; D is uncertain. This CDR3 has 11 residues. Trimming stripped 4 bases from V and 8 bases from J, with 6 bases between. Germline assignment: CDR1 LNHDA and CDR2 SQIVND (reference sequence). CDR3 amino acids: CASSRVDEQFF. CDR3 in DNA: TGTGCCAGTAGTAGAGTGGATGAGCAGTTCTTC.

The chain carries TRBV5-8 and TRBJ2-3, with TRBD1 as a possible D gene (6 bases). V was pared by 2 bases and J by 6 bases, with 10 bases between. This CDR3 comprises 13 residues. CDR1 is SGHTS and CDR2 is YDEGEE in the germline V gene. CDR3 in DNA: TGTGCCAGCAGCTTACAGGGATCGGATACGCAGTATTTT. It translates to CASSLQGSDTQYF.

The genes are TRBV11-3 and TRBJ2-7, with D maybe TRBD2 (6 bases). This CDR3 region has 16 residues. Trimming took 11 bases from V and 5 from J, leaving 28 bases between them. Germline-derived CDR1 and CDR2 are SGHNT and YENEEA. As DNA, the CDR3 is TGTGCCCAGCAGCACAAACTGGGACTCCCTTGGGACGAGCAGTACTTC. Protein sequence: CAQQHKLGLPWDEQYF.

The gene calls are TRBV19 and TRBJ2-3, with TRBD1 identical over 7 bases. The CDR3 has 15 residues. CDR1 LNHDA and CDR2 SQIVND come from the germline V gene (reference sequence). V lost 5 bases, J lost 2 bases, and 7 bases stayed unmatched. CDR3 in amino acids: CASSPRDSPTDTQYF. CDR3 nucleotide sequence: TGTGCCAGTAGTCCGAGGGACAGCCCCACAGATACGCAGTATTTT. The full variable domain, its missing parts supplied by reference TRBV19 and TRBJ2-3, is DGGITQSPKYLFRKEGQNVTLSCEQNLNHDAMYWYRQDPGQGLRLIYYSQIVNDFQKGDIAEGYSVSREKKESFPLTVTSAQKNPTAFYLCASSPRDSPTDTQYFGPGTRLTVL.

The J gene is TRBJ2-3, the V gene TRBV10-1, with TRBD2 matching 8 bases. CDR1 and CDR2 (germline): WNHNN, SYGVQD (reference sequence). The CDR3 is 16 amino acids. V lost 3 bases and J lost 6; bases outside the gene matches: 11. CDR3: CASSDPRGLGRDTQYF. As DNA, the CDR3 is TGCGCCAGCAGTGACCCCAGGGGACTAGGTAGGGATACGCAGTATTTT.

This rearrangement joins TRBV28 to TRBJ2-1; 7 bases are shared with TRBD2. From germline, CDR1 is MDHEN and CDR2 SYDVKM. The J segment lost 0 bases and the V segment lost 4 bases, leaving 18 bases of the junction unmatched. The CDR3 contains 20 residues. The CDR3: CASSSGGFWESNPSYNEQFF. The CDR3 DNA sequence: TGTGCCAGCAGTTCGGGGGGATTTTGGGAGTCTAATCCCTCCTACAATGAGCAGTTCTTC.

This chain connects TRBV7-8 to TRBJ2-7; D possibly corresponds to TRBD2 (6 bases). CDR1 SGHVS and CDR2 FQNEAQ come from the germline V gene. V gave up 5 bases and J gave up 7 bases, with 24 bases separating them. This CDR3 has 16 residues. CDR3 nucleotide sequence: TGTGCCAGCAGCCCACTTCGGGACTCCGTAGGGGTGGAGCAGTACTTC. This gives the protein CASSPLRDSVGVEQYF.

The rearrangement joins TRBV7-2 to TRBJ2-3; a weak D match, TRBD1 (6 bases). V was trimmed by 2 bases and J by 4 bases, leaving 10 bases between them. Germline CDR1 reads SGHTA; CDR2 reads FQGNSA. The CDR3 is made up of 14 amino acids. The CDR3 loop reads CASSLSQGSDTQYF. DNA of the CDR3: TGTGCCAGCAGCTTAAGCCAGGGGTCAGATACGCAGTATTTT. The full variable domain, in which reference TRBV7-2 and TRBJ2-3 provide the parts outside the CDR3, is GAGVSQSPSNKVTEKGKDVELRCDPISGHTALYWYRQSLGQGLEFLIYFQGNSAPDKSGLPSDRFSAERTGGSVSTLTIQRTQQEDSAVYLCASSLSQGSDTQYFGPGTRLTVL.

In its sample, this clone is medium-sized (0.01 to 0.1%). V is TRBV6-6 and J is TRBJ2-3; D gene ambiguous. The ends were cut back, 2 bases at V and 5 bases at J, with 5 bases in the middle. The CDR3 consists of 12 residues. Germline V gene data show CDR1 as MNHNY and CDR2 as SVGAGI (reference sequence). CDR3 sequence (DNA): TGTGCCAGCAGTTACCCGGGAGATACGCAGTATTTT. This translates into CASSYPGDTQYF.

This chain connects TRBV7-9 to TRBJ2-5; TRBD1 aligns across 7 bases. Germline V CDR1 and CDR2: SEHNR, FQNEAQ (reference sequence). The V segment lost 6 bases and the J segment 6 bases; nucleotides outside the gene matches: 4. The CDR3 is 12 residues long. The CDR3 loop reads CASSWDSKTQYF. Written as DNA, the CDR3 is TGTGCCAGCAGTTGGGACAGCAAGACCCAGTACTTC. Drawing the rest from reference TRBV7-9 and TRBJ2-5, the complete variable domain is DTGVSQNPRHKITKRGQNVTFRCDPISEHNRLYWYRQTLGQGPEFLTYFQNEAQLEKSRLLSDRFSAERPKGSFSTLEIQRTEQGDSAMYLCASSWDSKTQYFGPGTRLLVL.

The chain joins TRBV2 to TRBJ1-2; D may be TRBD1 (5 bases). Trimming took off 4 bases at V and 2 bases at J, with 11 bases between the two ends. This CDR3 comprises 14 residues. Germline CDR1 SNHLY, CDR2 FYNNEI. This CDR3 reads CASSVGGANYGYTF. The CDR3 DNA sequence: TGTGCCAGCAGTGTAGGAGGGGCCAACTATGGCTACACCTTC.

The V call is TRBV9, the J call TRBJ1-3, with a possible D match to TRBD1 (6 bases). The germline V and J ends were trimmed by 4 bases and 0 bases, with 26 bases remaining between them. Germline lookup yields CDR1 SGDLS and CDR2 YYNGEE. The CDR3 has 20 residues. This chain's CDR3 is CASSPRIPGAQQISGNTIYF. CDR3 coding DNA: TGTGCCAGCAGCCCGCGCATTCCAGGGGCCCAGCAAATCTCTGGAAACACCATATATTTT.

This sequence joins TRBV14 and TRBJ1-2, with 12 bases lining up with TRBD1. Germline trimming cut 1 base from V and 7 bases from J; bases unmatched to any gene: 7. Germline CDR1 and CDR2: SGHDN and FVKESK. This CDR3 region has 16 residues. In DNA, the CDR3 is TGTGCCAGCAGCCAAGGATTCGGGACAGGGGGCTTTGGCTACACCTTC. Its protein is CASSQGFGTGGFGYTF.

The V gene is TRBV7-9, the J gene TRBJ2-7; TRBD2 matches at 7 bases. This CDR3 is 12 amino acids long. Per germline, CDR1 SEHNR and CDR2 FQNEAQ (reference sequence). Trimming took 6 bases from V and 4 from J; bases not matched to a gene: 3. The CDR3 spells CASRAGEYEQYF. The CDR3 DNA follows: TGTGCCAGCAGGGCGGGAGAATACGAGCAGTACTTC.

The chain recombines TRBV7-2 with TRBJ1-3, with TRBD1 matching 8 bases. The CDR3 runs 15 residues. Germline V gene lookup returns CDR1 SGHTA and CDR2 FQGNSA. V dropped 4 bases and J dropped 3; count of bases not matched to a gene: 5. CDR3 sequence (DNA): TGTGCCAGCAGCTCCACAGGGGGTAATGGAAACACCATATATTTT. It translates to CASSSTGGNGNTIYF.

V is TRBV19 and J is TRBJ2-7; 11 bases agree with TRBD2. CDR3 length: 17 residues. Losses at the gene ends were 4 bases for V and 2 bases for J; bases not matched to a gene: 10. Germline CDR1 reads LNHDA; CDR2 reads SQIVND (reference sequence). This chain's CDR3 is CASSRFGSGRAPYEQYF. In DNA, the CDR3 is TGTGCCAGTAGTAGGTTTGGTAGCGGGAGGGCCCCCTACGAGCAGTACTTC.